This T cell receptor beta chain derives from a study of T cells in Graves' hyperthyroidism and ophthalmopathy. The wider study: The blood sample was taken at first diagnosis, before treatment began.

Patients showing uncontrolled infection, other autoimmune disease, pregnancy or lactation were ineligible. 10 ml of fresh peripheral blood supplied the PBMCs. Authors of the study amplified TCR beta CDR3 regions from RNA transcripts. TCR CDR3 regions were first amplified by RT-PCR with HTBI primers. TCRdb reprocessed the multiplex PCR reads via MiXCR and lists one record per CDR3 protein. Counted here are 600,000 to 800,000 distinct CDR3 sequences, 35% occurring once; the ten biggest clones make up around 32%. Germline assignment: CDR1 LNHDA and CDR2 SQIVND (reference sequence). Trimming took 3 bases from V and 0 from J, leaving 11 bases between them. There are 15 residues in the CDR3.

The source of this sequence is a woman aged 35 to 49 with Graves' hyperthyroidism. This chain links TRBV19 with TRBJ1-1, with D possibly matching TRBD1 (5 bases). Sequenced input: blood. CDR3 residues: CASSIGGGMNTEAFF. DNA for the CDR3: TGTGCCAGTAGTATCGGGGGGGGGATGAACACTGAAGCTTTCTTT.